The next 10 T cell receptor beta chains were all read from a single sample in a study of CD8+ T cells in alopecia areata (dated by TCRdb to 2016 to 2019). The library was obtained by the immunoSEQ multiplex PCR assay. For TCR sequencing, RNA was extracted from every sample and reverse transcribed into cDNA to serve as template. The source is immuneACCESS, and TCRdb retained only in-frame sequences with V and J called. Part of the clones is not carried over; for the studies checked, unresolved V genes explain less than half of this, and the remainder is unexplained. The sample yields about 130,000 clones; roughly 54% were counted once. The top ten clonotypes cover 4.5% to 5.5% of the sample. The label giving this sample's time point can be read as: baseline before oral tofacitinib. Specimen: CD4+ T cells sorted from blood, collected at week 0. The source of these receptors is a human donor with alopecia areata.

The chain has TRBV7-2 and TRBJ2-6, with a possible D match to TRBD1 (6 bases). Per germline, CDR1 SGHTA and CDR2 FQGNSA. The CDR3 is 17 amino acids. Trimming left V 5 bases short and J 0 bases short, with 14 bases between. The DNA of the CDR3 is TGTGCCAGCAGCGACCGGGACATCAGCTCTGGGGCCAACGTCCTGACTTTC. This sequence encodes CASSDRDISSGANVLTF.

This sequence joins TRBV28 and TRBJ2-7; 7 bases agree with TRBD2. CDR1 is MDHEN, CDR2 SYDVKM, per germline. V was pared by 9 bases and J by 2 bases, with 1 base of the junction left unmatched. The CDR3 totals 11 residues. The CDR3 sequence is CARAGTYEQYF. In DNA form, the CDR3 reads TGTGCCAGAGCGGGAACCTACGAGCAGTACTTC.

The chain employs TRBV7-3 and TRBJ2-3; D is possibly TRBD2 (5 bases). Germline CDR1 is SGHTA and CDR2 is FQGTGA. V lost 2 bases and J 12 bases, leaving 15 bases between the germline ends. CDR3 length: 13 amino acids. The CDR3 spells CASSLLGGRSQYF. The CDR3, as DNA: TGTGCCAGCAGCTTATTAGGCGGGCGATCACAGTATTTT.

The genes are TRBV14 and TRBJ2-2; D ambiguous. V gave up 5 bases and J gave up 2 bases, with 9 bases separating them. This CDR3 has 14 residues. Germline CDR1 is SGHDN and CDR2 is FVKESK. The CDR3 coding sequence is TGTGCCAGCAGCACCCACCTTAACACCGGGGAGCTGTTTTTT. Protein: CASSTHLNTGELFF. Supplemented by reference TRBV14 and TRBJ2-2, the full variable domain reads EAGVTQFPSHSVIEKGQTVTLRCDPISGHDNLYWYRRVMGKEIKFLLHFVKESKQDESGMPNNRFLAERTGGTYSTLKVQPAELEDSGVYFCASSTHLNTGELFFGEGSRLTVL.

This clone appeared a few times. V and J are TRBV30 and TRBJ2-1; TRBD2 matches at 7 bases. V lost 4 bases, J lost 3 bases, and 3 bases stayed unmatched. The CDR3 covers 13 residues. Per the germline V gene, CDR1 is GTSNPN and CDR2 is SVGIG (reference sequence). CDR3 nucleotides: TGTGCCTGGAAAGGGACTAACTACAATGAGCAGTTCTTC. This gives the protein CAWKGTNYNEQFF. The full variable domain, in which reference TRBV30 and TRBJ2-1 provide the parts outside the CDR3, is SQTIHQWPATLVQPVGSPLSLECTVEGTSNPNLYWYRQAAGRGLQLLFYSVGIGQISSEVPQNLSASRPQDRQFILSSKKLLLSDSGFYLCAWKGTNYNEQFFGPGTRLTVL.

The J gene is TRBJ2-1, the V gene TRBV20-1; D remains ambiguous. Trimming cost V 1 base and J 13 bases, with 8 bases left between them. Germline V gene sequence: CDR1 DFQATT, CDR2 SNEGSKA (reference sequence). The CDR3 runs to 10 residues. Here the CDR3 reads CSARASTQFF. CDR3 nucleotides: TGCAGTGCTAGAGCGTCTACCCAGTTCTTC.

The chain uses TRBV29-1 and TRBJ1-2; D not certain. The CDR3 is made up of 11 amino acids. V dropped 6 bases and J dropped 4 bases, with 9 bases sitting between them. The germline CDR1 and CDR2 sequences are SQVTM and ANQGSEA. The chain's CDR3 is CSVALGYGYTF. CDR3 DNA sequence: TGCAGCGTCGCCCTGGGCTATGGCTACACCTTC.

The rearrangement joins TRBV30 to TRBJ1-2; 8 positions match TRBD1. The trim removed 0 bases at V and 6 bases at J, leaving 3 bases unmatched. The CDR3 runs 13 residues. Germline lookup yields CDR1 GTSNPN and CDR2 SVGIG (reference sequence). CDR3 coding DNA: TGTGCCTGGAGTGTGGACAGGGCGGATGGCTACACCTTC. Residues: CAWSVDRADGYTF.

This clone was seen a few times. The V and J genes are TRBV4-3 and TRBJ2-5; D ambiguous. Germline CDR1 is LGHNA and CDR2 is YSLEER. Trimming cost V 0 bases and J 2 bases, with 16 bases left between them. The CDR3 extends over 17 amino acids. The DNA for the CDR3 is TGCGCCAGCAGCCAAGAGTATAACCTTTGGGGTCAAGAGACCCAGTACTTC. Translating it yields CASSQEYNLWGQETQYF.

This clone was seen only once. This rearrangement joins TRBV5-4 to TRBJ2-3; 9 positions agree with TRBD1. The germline V gene encodes CDR1 SGHNT and CDR2 YYREEE (reference sequence). This CDR3 is built from 15 residues. J was trimmed by 4 bases and V by 4 bases; bases with no gene match: 7. Here the CDR3 reads CASSIQRQGADTQYF. The CDR3 region has the DNA TGTGCCAGCAGCATCCAAAGACAGGGGGCAGATACGCAGTATTTT.